What follows describes a single TCR beta chain. Its antigen is unknown. The data stem from a study of T-cell memory formation after mild COVID-19. CDR1 and CDR2 from the germline V gene are MNHEY and SVGAGI. CDR3 size: 16 residues. Trimming took 6 bases from V and 3 from J; bases not matched to a gene: 11. Study-wide results and caveats: CM and EM subsets held most contracting CD4+ clones; EMRA held CD8+ ones.

5'RACE primed at constant segments yielded TCR alpha and TCR beta cDNA libraries bearing sample barcodes and UMIs. In TCRdb, the 5' RACE reads were re-called with MiXCR into one record per CDR3 protein. This table holds about 100,000 distinct CDR3 sequences, 11% found once. The TCR was taken from a man between 18 and 35 years old who had mild COVID-19 (a few samples of this study predate the infection). Cell type and time point are not known. Sequenced sample: PBMCs or a T cell subset sorted from them (not recorded which). This sequence joins TRBV6-5 and TRBJ2-1; 7 positions match TRBD2. The DNA for the CDR3 is TGTGCCAGCAGGCTCCTGGGCGGGGGTAACTACAATGAGCAGTTCTTC. Amino acid sequence: CASRLLGGGNYNEQFF.